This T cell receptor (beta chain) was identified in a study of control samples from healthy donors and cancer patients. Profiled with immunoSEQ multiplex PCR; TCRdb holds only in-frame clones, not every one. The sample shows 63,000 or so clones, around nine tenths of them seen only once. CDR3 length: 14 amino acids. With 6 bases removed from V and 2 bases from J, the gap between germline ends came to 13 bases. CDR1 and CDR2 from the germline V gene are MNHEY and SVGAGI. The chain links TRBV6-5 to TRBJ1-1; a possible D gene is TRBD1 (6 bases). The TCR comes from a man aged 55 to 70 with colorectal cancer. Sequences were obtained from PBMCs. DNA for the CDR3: TGTGCCAGCAGCCCCGGGGGGCTTAACACTGAAGCTTTCTTT. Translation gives CASSPGGLNTEAFF.